The source of this T cell receptor (beta chain) is a study of control samples from healthy donors and cancer patients (dated by TCRdb to 2020 to 2022). The protocol used for the library was the immunoSEQ multiplex PCR assay. TCRdb took over this immuneACCESS table, retaining in-frame rearrangements with V and J assigned. Such tables are incomplete; in checked studies, under half of the missing clones stem from an unresolved V gene, and the remainder is unexplained. In this sample the table shows 70,000 to 80,000 clones, about 90% of which occur a single time. The ten largest make up 4% of the sample. Compared with germline, V lacks 9 bases and J lacks 3 bases; bases without a gene match: 14. Inclusive of the bounding cysteine and phenylalanine, the CDR3 is 16 residues long. The DNA shown is the 48-base CDR3, in frame from base 1. From the germline V gene, CDR1 is SGHRS and CDR2 is YFSETQ. For this clone: Its antigen target is currently unknown. Qualities for individual bases were not recorded, and no much larger clone is one base off.

Recombination connected TRBV5-1 to TRBJ2-1; a stretch of 8 junction bases matches TRBD2. The receptor's source is a woman aged 45-60 years in good health. Input material: blood. The CDR3 protein sequence reads: CATSPGGGLNYNEQFF. The DNA sequence is TGCGCCACCTCCCCCGGGGGGGGCTTAAACTACAATGAGCAGTTCTTC.